The 12 T cell receptor beta chains listed next were all sequenced from one sample in a study of control samples from healthy donors and cancer patients. The table came from immunoSEQ multiplex PCR; TCRdb's copy has only in-frame clones and leaves some out. The data contain about 59,000 clones, more than 85% of them singletons. The sample comprised PBMCs. These receptors originate from a man aged 40-49 years with colorectal cancer.

This clone showed up just once. The genes are TRBV5-1 and TRBJ1-4, with D possibly being TRBD1 (5 bases). CDR1 is SGHRS, CDR2 YFSETQ, per germline. Between the trimmed V and J ends, which lost 4 bases and 2 bases, there was a span of 12 bases. The CDR3 consists of 15 residues. The CDR3 reads CASSPGQGTNEKLFF. The CDR3 DNA sequence: TGCGCCAGCAGCCCTGGGCAGGGCACTAATGAAAAACTGTTTTTT.

The chain is built from TRBV7-6 and TRBJ2-3; D perhaps matches TRBD1 (5 bases). Germline loops: CDR1 SGHVS, CDR2 FNYEAQ. The germline V and J ends were trimmed by 1 base and 0 bases, with 14 bases remaining between them. The CDR3 contains 17 residues. The CDR3 region is CASSLVSGAPSTDTQYF. CDR3 nucleotide sequence: TGTGCCAGCAGCTTAGTATCTGGGGCCCCTAGCACAGATACGCAGTATTTT. Complete variable domain (other parts from reference TRBV7-6 and TRBJ2-3): GAGVSQSPRYKVTKRGQDVALRCDPISGHVSLYWYRQALGQGPEFLTYFNYEAQQDKSGLPNDRFSAERPEGSISTLTIQRTEQRDSAMYRCASSLVSGAPSTDTQYFGPGTRLTVL.

The genes are TRBV7-8 and TRBJ1-1, with D maybe TRBD1 (5 bases). In germline, CDR1 is SGHVS, CDR2 FQNEAQ. This CDR3 region has 14 residues. V was pared by 1 base and J by 4 bases, with 10 bases between. CDR3 region: CASSLERGVTEAFF. The CDR3 DNA follows: TGTGCCAGCAGCTTAGAGCGGGGGGTCACTGAAGCTTTCTTT.

The V gene is TRBV11-2, the J gene TRBJ2-2; D is unresolved. The length of the CDR3 is 16 residues. Per germline, CDR1 SGHAT and CDR2 FQNNGV. Trimming removed 5 bases from V and 6 bases from J, with 19 bases in between. The CDR3 sequence: CASSRGPNLNAGELFF. The CDR3 nucleotides are TGTGCCAGCAGCCGCGGACCCAATCTTAACGCCGGGGAGCTGTTTTTT.

V is TRBV19 and J is TRBJ2-3; 11 bases are shared with TRBD2. Trimming removed 3 bases from V and 0 bases from J; junction bases left unmatched: 11. CDR1 is LNHDA and CDR2 is SQIVND in the germline V gene (reference sequence). CDR3 length: 19 amino acids. This CDR3 is CASSISRGLAGGSTDTQYF. CDR3 nucleotides: TGTGCCAGTAGTATCAGTCGTGGGCTAGCGGGGGGCAGCACAGATACGCAGTATTTT. The full variable domain, completed using reference TRBV19 and TRBJ2-3, is DGGITQSPKYLFRKEGQNVTLSCEQNLNHDAMYWYRQDPGQGLRLIYYSQIVNDFQKGDIAEGYSVSREKKESFPLTVTSAQKNPTAFYLCASSISRGLAGGSTDTQYFGPGTRLTVL.

CDR3 sequence: CASSLEVVSEQFF. The CDR3 DNA sequence: TGTGCCAGCAGCTTAGAAGTCGTGAGTGAGCAGTTCTTC. This rearrangement joins TRBV7-8 to TRBJ2-1; no definite D call. Germline CDR1 is SGHVS and CDR2 is FQNEAQ. Trimming stripped 1 base from V and 9 bases from J, with 10 bases between. The CDR3 runs to 13 residues.

The chain joins TRBV5-5 to TRBJ2-1, with 7 nucleotides matching TRBD1. Germline trimming cut 4 bases from V and 5 bases from J; bases unmatched to any gene: 9. CDR1 and CDR2 (germline): SGHKS, YYEKEE (reference sequence). The CDR3 spans 15 residues. CDR3 region: CASSGAQGQNNEQFF. As DNA, the CDR3 is TGTGCCAGCAGCGGTGCCCAGGGACAGAACAATGAGCAGTTCTTC.

V usage is TRBV6-2 or TRBV6-3 and J usage is TRBJ2-3, with 9 positions matching TRBD1. This CDR3 contains 15 residues. In germline, CDR1 is MNHEY, CDR2 SVGEGT. Unmatched junction bases numbered 6, after V lost 5 bases and J lost 3 bases. The CDR3 sequence: CASSPGTGNTDTQYF. The CDR3 region has the DNA TGTGCCAGCAGTCCCGGGACAGGGAATACAGATACGCAGTATTTT.

V usage is TRBV5-4 and J usage is TRBJ1-2; 7 positions match TRBD1. V was pared by 0 bases and J by 14 bases, with 13 bases of the junction left unmatched. The CDR3 has 14 amino acids. Germline V CDR1 and CDR2: SGHNT, YYREEE (reference sequence). DNA for the CDR3: TGTGCCAGCAGCTTGGAGGGACAGAGATCCGGAGGTACCTTC. It is translated as CASSLEGQRSGGTF.

Here the CDR3 DNA reads TGTGCCAGCAGCTTGGTCAGCTCCTATAATTCACCCCTCCACTTT. Amino acid sequence: CASSLVSSYNSPLHF. This chain links TRBV5-4 with TRBJ1-6; D gene unclear. This CDR3 spans 15 amino acids. Trimming pared 0 bases from V and 0 bases from J, leaving 4 bases between. In germline, CDR1 is SGHNT, CDR2 YYREEE (reference sequence).

The chain carries TRBV19 and TRBJ2-5, with TRBD2 matching 7 bases. Per the germline V gene, CDR1 is LNHDA and CDR2 is SQIVND (reference sequence). V lost 7 bases to trimming and J lost 5 bases; unmatched junction nucleotides: 7. The CDR3 sequence is 13 residues long. CDR3 sequence reads: CASKTGGGETQYF. The CDR3 DNA follows: TGTGCCAGTAAGACGGGGGGTGGGGAGACCCAGTACTTC.

The chain has TRBV11-3 and TRBJ2-3; 8 bases fit TRBD2. The length of the CDR3 is 16 residues. Germline assignment: CDR1 SGHNT and CDR2 YENEEA. The V gene end was trimmed by 1 base and the J gene end by 3 bases; junction bases not matched to a gene: 6. The CDR3 bases are TGTGCCAGCAGCTTAGGGCAGGGCGGGGGGACAGATACGCAGTATTTT. Encoded protein: CASSLGQGGGTDTQYF.